This T cell receptor beta chain was captured in a study of cytomegalovirus exposure and HLA in healthy donors. Study-level results: The majority of CMV-associated TCR beta chains were reported as apparently HLA-restricted in a later analysis.

This CDR3 has 13 residues. Germline V gene data show CDR1 as MNHNS and CDR2 as SASEGT. V gave up 4 bases and J gave up 13 bases, with 19 bases separating them. PCR involved 60 Vbeta and 13 Jbeta primers. This table comes from immunoSEQ multiplex PCR, and its TCRdb copy is limited to in-frame clones, with some not included. This table holds more than 150,000 clones, about 80% found once. As concerns this clone: Its antigen is unknown.

The receptor was derived from a woman aged 25-40 years in good health and CMV-seronegative. What was sequenced was PBMCs. This chain links TRBV6-1 with TRBJ2-5; D is possibly TRBD2 (6 bases). The CDR3 nucleotides are TGTGCCAGCAGTGTGGACGCCGGGGGTGCCCCGTACTTC. Translation gives CASSVDAGGAPYF.